This note documents a single TCR beta chain sequence. Its antigen is currently unknown. The data belong to a study of T cell repertoires in cytomegalovirus infection. At the level of the study: Matching HLA type, along with CMV infection, was indicated by public TCR beta signatures.

General study findings and limits: CMV-specific HLA-C-restricted TCR beta clonotypes dominated the ex vivo response. Carriers of CMV plus the relevant HLA were identified by cumulative public TCR beta family frequency.

The CDR3 is 12 amino acids. CDR1 is DFQATT and CDR2 is SNEGSKA in the germline V gene (reference sequence). With 6 bases removed from V and 2 bases from J, the gap between germline ends came to 10 bases. TCRdb processed the reads anew with MiXCR; each CDR3 protein has one entry. Counted here are about 740,000 distinct CDR3 sequences, 35% occurring once; the ten biggest clones make up 2.5% to 3.5%. This clonotype was obtained from a human donor in good health (CMV status not recorded). Some clones in this sample may be carry-over from other donors' samples. Sequenced sample: PBMCs. V gene TRBV20-1 combines with J gene TRBJ2-5; tentative D call: TRBD2 (5 bases). The CDR3 is CSAEGSQETQYF. In DNA, the CDR3 is TGCAGTGCAGAGGGTTCGCAAGAGACCCAGTACTTC.